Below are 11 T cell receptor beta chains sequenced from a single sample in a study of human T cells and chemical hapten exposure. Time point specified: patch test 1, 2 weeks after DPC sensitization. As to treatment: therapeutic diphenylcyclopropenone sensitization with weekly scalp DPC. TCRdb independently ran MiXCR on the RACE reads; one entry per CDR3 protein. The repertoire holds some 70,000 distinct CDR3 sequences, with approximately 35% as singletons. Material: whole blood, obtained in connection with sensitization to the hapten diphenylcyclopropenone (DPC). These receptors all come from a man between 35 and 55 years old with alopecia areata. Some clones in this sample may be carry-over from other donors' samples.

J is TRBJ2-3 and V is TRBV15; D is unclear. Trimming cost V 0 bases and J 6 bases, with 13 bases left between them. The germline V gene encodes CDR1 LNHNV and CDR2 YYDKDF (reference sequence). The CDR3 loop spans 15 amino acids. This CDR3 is CATSRDGSLADTQYF. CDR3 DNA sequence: TGTGCCACCAGCAGAGATGGGTCGTTGGCCGATACGCAGTATTTT. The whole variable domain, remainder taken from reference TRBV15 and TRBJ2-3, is DAMVIQNPRYQVTQFGKPVTLSCSQTLNHNVMYWYQQKSSQAPKLLFHYYDKDFNNEADTPDNFQSRRPNTSFCFLDIRSPGLGDTAMYLCATSRDGSLADTQYFGPGTRLTVL.

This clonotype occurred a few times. The CDR3 nucleotides are TGTGCCAGCAGCGTAGCAGGGAGCGCAGATACGCAGTATTTT. Its translation is CASSVAGSADTQYF. This chain joins TRBV9 and TRBJ2-3, with D tentatively TRBD1 or TRBD2 (5 bases each). The CDR3 extends over 14 amino acids. Germline values: CDR1 SGDLS, CDR2 YYNGEE. Trimming took off 0 bases at V and 4 bases at J, with 9 bases between the two ends.

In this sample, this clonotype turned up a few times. The CDR3 is CASSSSGSPPYNEQFF. The CDR3 DNA reads as TGTGCCAGCTCCAGCAGCGGGAGTCCCCCCTACAATGAGCAGTTCTTC. This rearrangement joins TRBV27 to TRBJ2-1; 8 positions agree with TRBD2. This CDR3 spans 16 amino acids. V gave up 8 bases and J gave up 2 bases; unmatched junction bases: 11. Per the germline V gene, CDR1 is MNHEY and CDR2 is SMNVEV (reference sequence).

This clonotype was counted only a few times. In DNA form, the CDR3 reads TGCGCCAGCAGCTTGGTTGGGGCTAGCGGGAGTTACGAGCAGTACTTC. This sequence encodes CASSLVGASGSYEQYF. This chain connects TRBV5-1 to TRBJ2-7; 10 nucleotides align to TRBD2. With V trimmed by 0 bases and J by 4 bases, 7 bases remained unmatched. The CDR3 covers 16 residues. CDR1 and CDR2 from the germline V gene are SGHRS and YFSETQ.

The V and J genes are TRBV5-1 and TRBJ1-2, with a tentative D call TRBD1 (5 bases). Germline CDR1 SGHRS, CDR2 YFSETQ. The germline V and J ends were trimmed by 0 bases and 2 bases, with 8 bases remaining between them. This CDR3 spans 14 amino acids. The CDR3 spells CASSLAKGNYGYTF. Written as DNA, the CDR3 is TGCGCCAGCAGCTTGGCCAAGGGGAACTATGGCTACACCTTC.

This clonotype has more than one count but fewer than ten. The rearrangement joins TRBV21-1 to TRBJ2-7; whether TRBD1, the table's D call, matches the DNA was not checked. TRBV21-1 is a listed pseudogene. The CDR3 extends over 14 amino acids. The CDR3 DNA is TGTGCCAGCAGCGCCGACAGGGCCGACTACGAGCAGTACTTC. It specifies CASSADRADYEQYF.

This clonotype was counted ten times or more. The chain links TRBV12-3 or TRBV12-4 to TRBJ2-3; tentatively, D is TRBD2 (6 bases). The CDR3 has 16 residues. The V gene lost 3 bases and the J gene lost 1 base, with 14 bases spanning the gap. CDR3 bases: TGTGCCAGCAGTTTTCCGGGAGTTGGGGGCACAGATACGCAGTATTTT. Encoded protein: CASSFPGVGGTDTQYF.

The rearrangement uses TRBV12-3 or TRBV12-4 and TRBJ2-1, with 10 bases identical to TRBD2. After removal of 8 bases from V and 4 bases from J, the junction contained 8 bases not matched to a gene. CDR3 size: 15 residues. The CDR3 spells CASLLLAGKYNEQFF. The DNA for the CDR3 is TGTGCCAGCCTGTTACTAGCGGGGAAGTACAATGAGCAGTTCTTC.

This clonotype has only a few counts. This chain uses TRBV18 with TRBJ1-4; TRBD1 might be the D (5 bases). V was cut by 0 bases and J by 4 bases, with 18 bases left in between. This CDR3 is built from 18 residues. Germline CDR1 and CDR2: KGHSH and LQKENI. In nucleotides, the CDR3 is TGTGCCAGCTCACCACCGGGACTTCAGGGAGCGGGTAATGAAAAACTGTTTTTT. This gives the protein CASSPPGLQGAGNEKLFF.

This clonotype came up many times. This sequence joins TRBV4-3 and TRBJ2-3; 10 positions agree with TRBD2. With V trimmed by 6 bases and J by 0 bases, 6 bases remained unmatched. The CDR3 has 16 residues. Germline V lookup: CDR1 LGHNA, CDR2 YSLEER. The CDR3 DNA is TGCGCCAGCAGGACAGGACTAGCGGATAGCACAGATACGCAGTATTTT. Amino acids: CASRTGLADSTDTQYF.

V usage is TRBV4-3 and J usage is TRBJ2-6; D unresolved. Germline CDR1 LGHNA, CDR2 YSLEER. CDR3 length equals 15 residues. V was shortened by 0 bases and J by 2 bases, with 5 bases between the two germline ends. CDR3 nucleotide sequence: TGCGCCAGCAGCCAAGACGGAACTGGGGCCAACGTCCTGACTTTC. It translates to CASSQDGTGANVLTF.